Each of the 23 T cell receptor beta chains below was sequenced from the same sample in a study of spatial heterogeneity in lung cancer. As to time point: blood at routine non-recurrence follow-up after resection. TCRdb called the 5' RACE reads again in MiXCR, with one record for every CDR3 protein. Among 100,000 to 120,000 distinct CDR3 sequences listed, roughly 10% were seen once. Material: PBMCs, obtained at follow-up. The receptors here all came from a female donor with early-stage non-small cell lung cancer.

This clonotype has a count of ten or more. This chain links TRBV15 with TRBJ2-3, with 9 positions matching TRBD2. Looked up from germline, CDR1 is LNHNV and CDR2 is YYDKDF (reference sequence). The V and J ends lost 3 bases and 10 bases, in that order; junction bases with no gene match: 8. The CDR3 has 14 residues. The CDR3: CATSRGGTSWSQYF. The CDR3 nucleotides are TGTGCCACCAGCAGGGGCGGGACTAGCTGGTCGCAGTATTTT.

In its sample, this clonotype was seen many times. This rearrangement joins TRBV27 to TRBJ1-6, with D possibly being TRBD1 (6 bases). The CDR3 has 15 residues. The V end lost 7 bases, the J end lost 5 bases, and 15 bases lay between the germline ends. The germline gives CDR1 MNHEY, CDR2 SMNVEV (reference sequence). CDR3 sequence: CASKNPGANNSPLHF. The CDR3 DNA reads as TGTGCCAGCAAAAACCCAGGGGCTAATAATTCACCCCTCCACTTT.

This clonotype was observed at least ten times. The CDR3 bases are TGTGCCAGCAGCCAAGCAGCGCCCTCCTACAATGAGCAGTTCTTC. Protein: CASSQAAPSYNEQFF. The chain employs TRBV3-1 and TRBJ2-1, with D unclear. The CDR3 has 15 amino acids. Looked up from germline, CDR1 is LGHDT and CDR2 is YNNKEL (reference sequence). The V gene lost 1 base and the J gene lost 0 bases, with 7 bases spanning the gap.

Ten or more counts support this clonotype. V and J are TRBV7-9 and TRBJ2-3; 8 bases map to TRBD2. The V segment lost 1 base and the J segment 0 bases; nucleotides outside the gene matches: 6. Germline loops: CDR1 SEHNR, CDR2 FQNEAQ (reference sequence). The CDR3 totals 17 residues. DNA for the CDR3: TGTGCCAGCAGCTTAGGCACTAGCGGATCTAGCACAGATACGCAGTATTTT. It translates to CASSLGTSGSSTDTQYF. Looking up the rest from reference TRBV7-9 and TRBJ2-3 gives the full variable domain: DTGVSQNPRHKITKRGQNVTFRCDPISEHNRLYWYRQTLGQGPEFLTYFQNEAQLEKSRLLSDRFSAERPKGSFSTLEIQRTEQGDSAMYLCASSLGTSGSSTDTQYFGPGTRLTVL.

CDR3 amino acids: CSVGIQGRNTEAFF. The CDR3 region has the DNA TGCAGCGTGGGTATACAGGGGAGGAACACTGAAGCTTTCTTT. The chain couples TRBV29-1 to TRBJ1-1; 7 bases align to TRBD1. From germline, CDR1 is SQVTM and CDR2 ANQGSEA. The CDR3 totals 14 residues. V shed 6 bases and J 1 base; nucleotides not matched to a gene: 8.

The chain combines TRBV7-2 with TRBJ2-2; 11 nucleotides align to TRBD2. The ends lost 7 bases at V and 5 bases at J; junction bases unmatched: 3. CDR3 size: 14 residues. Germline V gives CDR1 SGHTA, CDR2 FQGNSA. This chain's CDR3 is CASIRTSGTGELFF. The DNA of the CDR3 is TGTGCCAGCATCAGGACTAGCGGGACCGGGGAGCTGTTTTTT.

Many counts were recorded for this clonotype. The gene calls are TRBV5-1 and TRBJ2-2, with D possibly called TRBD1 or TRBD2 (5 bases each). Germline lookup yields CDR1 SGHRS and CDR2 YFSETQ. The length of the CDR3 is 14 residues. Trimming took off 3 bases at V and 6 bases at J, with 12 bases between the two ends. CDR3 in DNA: TGCGCCAGCAGCTCCTTCTCGGGACCCGGGGAGCTGTTTTTT. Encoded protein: CASSSFSGPGELFF.

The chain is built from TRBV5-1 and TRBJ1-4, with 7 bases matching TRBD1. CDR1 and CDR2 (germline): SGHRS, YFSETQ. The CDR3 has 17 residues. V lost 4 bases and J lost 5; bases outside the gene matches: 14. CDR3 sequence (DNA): TGCGCCAGCAGCAAGGGGACAGAACGAACGGGGAATGAAAAACTGTTTTTT. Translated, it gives CASSKGTERTGNEKLFF. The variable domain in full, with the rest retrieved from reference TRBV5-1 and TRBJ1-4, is KAGVTQTPRYLIKTRGQQVTLSCSPISGHRSVSWYQQTPGQGLQFLFEYFSETQRNKGNFPGRFSGRQFSNSRSEMNVSTLELGDSALYLCASSKGTERTGNEKLFFGSGTQLSVL.

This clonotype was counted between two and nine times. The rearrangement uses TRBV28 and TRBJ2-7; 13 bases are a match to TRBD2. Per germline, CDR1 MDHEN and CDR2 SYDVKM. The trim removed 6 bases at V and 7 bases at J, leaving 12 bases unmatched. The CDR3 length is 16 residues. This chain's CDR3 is CASRGSGLAGTGEQYF. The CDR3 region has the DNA TGTGCCAGCAGGGGATCGGGACTAGCGGGAACGGGGGAGCAGTACTTC.

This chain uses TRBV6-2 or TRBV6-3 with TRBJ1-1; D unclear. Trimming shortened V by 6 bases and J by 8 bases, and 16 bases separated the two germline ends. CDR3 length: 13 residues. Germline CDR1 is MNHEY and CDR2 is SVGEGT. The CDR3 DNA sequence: TGTGCCAGCAGATCCTACTTGACGGTGGAAGCTTTCTTT. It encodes CASRSYLTVEAFF.

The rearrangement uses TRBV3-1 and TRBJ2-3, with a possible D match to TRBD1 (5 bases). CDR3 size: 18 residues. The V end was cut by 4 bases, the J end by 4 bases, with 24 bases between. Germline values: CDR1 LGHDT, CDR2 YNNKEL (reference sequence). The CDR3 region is CASSPPPVTGQRSDTQYF. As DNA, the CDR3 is TGTGCCAGCAGCCCCCCACCCGTCACAGGTCAAAGGTCAGATACGCAGTATTTT.

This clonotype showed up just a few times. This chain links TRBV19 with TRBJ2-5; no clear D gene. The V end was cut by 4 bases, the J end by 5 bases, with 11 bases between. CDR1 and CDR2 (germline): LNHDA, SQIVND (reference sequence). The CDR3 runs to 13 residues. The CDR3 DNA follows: TGTGCCAGTAGTAATGAGCCGCCGGAGACCCAGTACTTC. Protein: CASSNEPPETQYF.

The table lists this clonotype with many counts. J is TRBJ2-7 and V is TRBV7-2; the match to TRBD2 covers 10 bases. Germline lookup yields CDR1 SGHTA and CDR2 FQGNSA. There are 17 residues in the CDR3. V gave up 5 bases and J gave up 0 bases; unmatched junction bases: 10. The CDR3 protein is CASSITGAGGSSYEQYF. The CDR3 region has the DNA TGTGCCAGCAGCATTACGGGAGCGGGAGGGAGCTCCTACGAGCAGTACTTC.

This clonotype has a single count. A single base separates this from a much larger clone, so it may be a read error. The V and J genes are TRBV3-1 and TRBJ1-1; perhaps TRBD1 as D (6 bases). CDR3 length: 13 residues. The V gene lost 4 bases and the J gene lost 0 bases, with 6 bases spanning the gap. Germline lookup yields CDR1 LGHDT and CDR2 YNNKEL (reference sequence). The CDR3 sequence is CASSRQVNTEAFF. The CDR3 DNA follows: TGTGCCAGCAGCCGACAGGTGAACACTGAAGCTTTCTTT.

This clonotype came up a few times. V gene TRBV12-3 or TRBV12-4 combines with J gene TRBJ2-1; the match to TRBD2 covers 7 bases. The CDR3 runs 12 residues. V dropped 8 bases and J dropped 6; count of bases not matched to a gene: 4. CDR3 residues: CASCGSFNEQFF. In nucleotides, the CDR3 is TGTGCCAGCTGCGGGAGTTTCAATGAGCAGTTCTTC.

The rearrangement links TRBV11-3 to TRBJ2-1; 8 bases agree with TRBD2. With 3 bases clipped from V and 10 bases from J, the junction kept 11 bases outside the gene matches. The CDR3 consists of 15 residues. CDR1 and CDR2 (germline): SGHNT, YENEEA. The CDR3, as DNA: TGTGCCAGCAGCTTCATCCCTATGGGCGGGAGGGAGCAGTTCTTC. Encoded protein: CASSFIPMGGREQFF.

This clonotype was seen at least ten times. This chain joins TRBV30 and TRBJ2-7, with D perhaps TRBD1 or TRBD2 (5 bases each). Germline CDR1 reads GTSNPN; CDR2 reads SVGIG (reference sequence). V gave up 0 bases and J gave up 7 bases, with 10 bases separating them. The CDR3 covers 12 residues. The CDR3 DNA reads TGTGCCTGGAGTGTACACGGGGCTGAGCAGTACTTC. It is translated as CAWSVHGAEQYF.

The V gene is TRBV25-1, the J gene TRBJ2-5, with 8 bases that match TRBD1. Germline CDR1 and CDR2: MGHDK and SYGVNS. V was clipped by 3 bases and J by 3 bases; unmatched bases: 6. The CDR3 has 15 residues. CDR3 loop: CASSDFPDREETQYF. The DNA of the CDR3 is TGTGCCAGCAGTGATTTCCCGGACAGGGAAGAGACCCAGTACTTC. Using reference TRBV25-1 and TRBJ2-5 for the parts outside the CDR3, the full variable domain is EADIYQTPRYLVIGTGKKITLECSQTMGHDKMYWYQQDPGMELHLIHYSYGVNSTEKGDLSSESTVSRIRTEHFPLTLESARPSHTSQYLCASSDFPDREETQYFGPGTRLLVL.

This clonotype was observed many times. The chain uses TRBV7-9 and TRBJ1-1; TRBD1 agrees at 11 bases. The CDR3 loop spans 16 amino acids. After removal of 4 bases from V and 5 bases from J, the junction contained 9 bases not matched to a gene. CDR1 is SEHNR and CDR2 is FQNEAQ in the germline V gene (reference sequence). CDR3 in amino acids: CASSSYLGTGGTEAFF. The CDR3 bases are TGTGCCAGCAGCTCTTACTTAGGGACAGGGGGGACTGAAGCTTTCTTT.

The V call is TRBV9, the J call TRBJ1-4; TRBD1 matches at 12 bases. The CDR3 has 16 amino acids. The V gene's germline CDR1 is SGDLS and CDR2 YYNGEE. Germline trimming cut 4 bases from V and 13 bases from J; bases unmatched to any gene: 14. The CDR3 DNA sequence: TGTGCCAGCAGCTCCGGACCAGGGACAGGGGGCGAATTACTGTTTTTT. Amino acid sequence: CASSSGPGTGGELLFF.

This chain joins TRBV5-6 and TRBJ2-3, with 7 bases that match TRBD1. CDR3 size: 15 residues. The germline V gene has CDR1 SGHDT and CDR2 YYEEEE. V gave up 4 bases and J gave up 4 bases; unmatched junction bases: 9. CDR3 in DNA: TGTGCCAGCAGCAGGAGGACAGGTCGAGCAGATACGCAGTATTTT. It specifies CASSRRTGRADTQYF.

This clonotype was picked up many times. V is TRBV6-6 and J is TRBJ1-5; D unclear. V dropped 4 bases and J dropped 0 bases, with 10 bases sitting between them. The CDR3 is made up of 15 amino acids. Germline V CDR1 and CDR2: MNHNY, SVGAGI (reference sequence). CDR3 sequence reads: CASSSQGSSNQPQHF. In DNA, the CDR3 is TGTGCCAGCAGTTCACAAGGGAGTAGCAATCAGCCCCAGCATTTT.

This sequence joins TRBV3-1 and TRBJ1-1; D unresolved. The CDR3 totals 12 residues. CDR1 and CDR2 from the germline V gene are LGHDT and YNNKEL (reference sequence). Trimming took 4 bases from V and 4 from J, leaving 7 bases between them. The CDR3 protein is CASSRPGTEAFF. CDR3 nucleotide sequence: TGTGCCAGCAGCCGGCCGGGCACTGAAGCTTTCTTT.